These 11 T cell receptor beta chains came from one sample sequenced in a study of blood T cell repertoires in COVID-19. Only in-frame clones appear in the TCRdb table, and some are missing; sequencing was by immunoSEQ multiplex PCR. Of about 440,000 clones in the sample, 75% to 90% were seen once. The sequencing sample was made of peripheral blood. The receptors come from a young woman with acute or convalescent COVID-19.

The chain links TRBV30 to TRBJ1-2; D is unresolved. This CDR3 has 15 amino acids. The ends were cut back, 0 bases at V and 4 bases at J, with 15 bases in the middle. CDR1 GTSNPN and CDR2 SVGIG come from the germline V gene (reference sequence). This chain's CDR3 is CAWSVPGVRAYGYTF. CDR3 DNA sequence: TGTGCCTGGAGTGTACCCGGGGTGCGCGCCTATGGCTACACCTTC.

This chain connects TRBV27 to TRBJ2-7, with 7 bases identical to TRBD2. Germline values: CDR1 MNHEY, CDR2 SMNVEV (reference sequence). This CDR3 region has 13 residues. The trim removed 10 bases at V and 5 bases at J, leaving 11 bases unmatched. The CDR3 reads CAIGRKGNDEQYF. The CDR3 nucleotides read TGTGCCATCGGGAGGAAAGGGAACGACGAGCAGTACTTC.

The chain employs TRBV5-8 and TRBJ2-5, with 7 positions matching TRBD1. The J segment lost 3 bases and the V segment lost 0 bases, leaving 8 bases of the junction unmatched. This CDR3 has 16 residues. The germline CDR1 and CDR2 sequences are SGHTS and YDEGEE. The CDR3 region is CASSLAYTGEKETQYF. The CDR3 DNA sequence: TGTGCCAGCAGCTTGGCCTACACAGGGGAAAAAGAGACCCAGTACTTC.

The chain carries TRBV11-2 and TRBJ1-4; D perhaps matches TRBD1 (5 bases). The CDR3 extends over 15 amino acids. V lost 3 bases, J lost 4 bases, and 12 bases lay in between. The germline gives CDR1 SGHAT, CDR2 FQNNGV. CDR3 sequence reads: CASSFGRQINEKLFF. DNA of the CDR3: TGTGCCAGCAGCTTTGGTCGACAGATTAATGAAAAACTGTTTTTT.

This clone occurred once. The chain couples TRBV27 to TRBJ2-7; D uncertain. Trimming shortened V by 3 bases and J by 2 bases, and 11 bases separated the two germline ends. The length of the CDR3 is 14 residues. Germline loops: CDR1 MNHEY, CDR2 SMNVEV (reference sequence). The CDR3 nucleotides read TGTGCCAGCAGTTTCTCTACGAATGCCTACGAGCAGTACTTC. It encodes CASSFSTNAYEQYF.

V gene TRBV12-3 or TRBV12-4 combines with J gene TRBJ2-2; D is perhaps TRBD1 (6 bases). Trimming cost V 6 bases and J 5 bases, with 10 bases left between them. The CDR3 is 13 residues long. In DNA, the CDR3 is TGTGCCAGCAGCCCAGGGGATACCGGGGAGCTGTTTTTT. Its protein is CASSPGDTGELFF.

The chain has TRBV15 and TRBJ2-5; TRBD2 is a possible D gene (7 bases). CDR3 length equals 15 residues. CDR1 LNHNV and CDR2 YYDKDF come from the germline V gene (reference sequence). V was shortened by 1 base and J by 3 bases, with 12 bases between the two germline ends. This chain's CDR3 is CATSRVSGGEETQYF. CDR3 bases: TGTGCCACCAGCAGAGTATCGGGGGGCGAAGAGACCCAGTACTTC.

This clone was recorded once. The rearrangement uses TRBV30 and TRBJ2-1, with 8 positions matching TRBD1. The length of the CDR3 is 13 residues. The trim removed 2 bases at V and 6 bases at J, leaving 3 bases unmatched. Germline CDR1 and CDR2: GTSNPN and SVGIG (reference sequence). The chain's CDR3 is CAWSNDRGNEQFF. CDR3 bases: TGTGCCTGGAGTAATGACAGGGGCAATGAGCAGTTCTTC.

The rearrangement uses TRBV5-1 and TRBJ1-2, with a tentative D call TRBD1 (6 bases). Germline loops: CDR1 SGHRS, CDR2 YFSETQ. V shed 5 bases and J shed 6 bases, with 17 bases lying between them. This CDR3 spans 14 amino acids. The chain's CDR3 is CASSLGQREHGYTF. Written as DNA, the CDR3 is TGCGCCAGCAGTCTAGGACAGAGGGAGCATGGCTACACCTTC.

This sequence joins TRBV4-1 and TRBJ1-1; D uncertain. The germline V gene has CDR1 MGHRA and CDR2 YSYEKL. This CDR3 comprises 13 residues. V shed 1 base and J shed 3 bases, with 6 bases lying between them. This CDR3 reads CASSQGLYTEAFF. The DNA of the CDR3 is TGCGCCAGCAGCCAAGGACTTTACACTGAAGCTTTCTTT.

The V and J genes are TRBV5-1 and TRBJ2-3; D is perhaps TRBD2 (5 bases). Looked up from germline, CDR1 is SGHRS and CDR2 is YFSETQ. Trimming removed 0 bases at V and 3 bases at J, with 11 bases between. This CDR3 spans 15 amino acids. CDR3 DNA sequence: TGCGCCAGCAGCTTGGATCCGGGAATTACAGATACGCAGTATTTT. Residues: CASSLDPGITDTQYF.